This TCR beta chain was sequenced for a study of PD-L1 blockade in urothelial cancer. Study-level information: Male sex and bladder-origin urothelial cancer were recorded for about 85% of the roughly 30 patients. Blood was analyzed 3 weeks (second dose) and 6 weeks after treatment start. There were a median of approximately 150,000 T cells in blood samples.

The time point here: pretreatment peripheral blood. Trimming removed 3 bases from V and 0 bases from J; junction bases left unmatched: 6. This CDR3 has 16 amino acids. Germline V gene lookup returns CDR1 SGHRS and CDR2 YFSETQ. Assay: immunoSEQ multiplex PCR; the TCRdb copy retains only in-frame clones and omits some. This sample yields around 45,000 clones, of which 75% to 85% are seen a single time; roughly 1.9% belongs to the top ten. Material: PBMCs, obtained around atezolizumab (anti-PD-L1) treatment. The chain combines TRBV5-1 with TRBJ1-1; 9 bases are a match to TRBD1. The clonotype originates from a man aged 50 to 59 with urothelial cancer. The CDR3 region is CASSYGTGILNTEAFF. DNA of the CDR3: TGCGCCAGCAGCTACGGGACAGGGATTCTGAACACTGAAGCTTTCTTT.